A selection of T cell receptor beta chains follows, all from one sample in a study of cytomegalovirus exposure and HLA in healthy donors. Clones were read by immunoSEQ multiplex PCR, and TCRdb kept only the in-frame ones, dropping some. The sample has some 140,000 clones, about four fifths seen once. Sequencing was performed on PBMCs. These receptor sequences come from a woman younger than 45 in good health and CMV-seronegative. Each CDR3 is given with its conserved first and last residue. Each record gives: clone size, J gene, V gene, D gene, CDR3 protein, CDR3 DNA. The D gene is left open where the match is weak. The size entry is marked missing in some rows and otherwise reads once, few, many or a size class.

-,TRBJ1-2,TRBV9,-,CASSVVKGGYTF,TGTGCCAGCAGCGTAGTGAAGGGGGGCTACACCTTC
-,TRBJ1-6,TRBV7-9,-,CASSISAPENSPLHF,TGTGCCAGCAGCATTAGCGCCCCCGAAAATTCACCCCTCCACTTT
-,TRBJ2-7,TRBV5-6,TRBD1,CASSFWTGGSYEQYF,TGTGCCAGCAGCTTCTGGACAGGAGGATCCTACGAGCAGTACTTC
-,TRBJ1-1,TRBV30,-,CAWSQGSEAFF,TGTGCCTGGAGTCAGGGGTCTGAAGCTTTCTTT
-,TRBJ2-3,TRBV7-2,TRBD2,CASSSGTSGATDTQYF,TGTGCCAGCAGCTCTGGGACTAGCGGGGCAACAGATACGCAGTATTTT
few,TRBJ2-3,TRBV4-2,TRBD2,CASSPVGGLDTDTQYF,TGTGCCAGCAGCCCGGTTGGAGGACTAGACACAGATACGCAGTATTTT
-,TRBJ1-2,TRBV6-5,TRBD1,CASSRGTGDYGYTF,TGTGCCAGCAGTCGAGGGACAGGGGACTATGGCTACACCTTC
few,TRBJ2-1,TRBV27,-,CASSSQGRGTFNEQFF,TGTGCCAGCAGTTCGCAGGGACGGGGGACGTTCAATGAGCAGTTCTTC
-,TRBJ1-5,TRBV30,-,CAWSVSGHATGRFNQPQHF,TGTGCCTGGAGTGTATCGGGACACGCCACCGGCAGGTTCAATCAGCCCCAGCATTTT
-,TRBJ2-1,TRBV7-3,TRBD2,CASSSSGLAGVHPARDEQFF,TGTGCCAGCAGCTCGTCCGGACTAGCGGGGGTTCATCCGGCTCGCGATGAGCAGTTCTTC
few,TRBJ1-5,TRBV7-2,-,CAVGVGNQPQHF,TGTGCAGTGGGCGTGGGCAATCAGCCCCAGCATTTT
-,TRBJ1-4,TRBV2,TRBD1,CASNRGLEKLFF,TGTGCCAGCAACAGGGGGCTTGAAAAACTGTTTTTT
-,TRBJ2-7,TRBV19,TRBD1,CASSPPTGTYEQYF,TGTGCCAGTAGTCCCCCGACAGGGACCTACGAGCAGTACTTC
-,TRBJ1-1,TRBV10-3,-,CAISAPEGGEAFF,TGTGCCATCAGTGCCCCCGAAGGGGGTGAAGCTTTCTTT
-,TRBJ2-3,TRBV7-2,-,CASSFRWGTDTQYF,TGTGCCAGCAGCTTCAGGTGGGGCACAGATACGCAGTATTTT
-,TRBJ2-7,TRBV2,-,CASSDTVDEQYF,TGTGCCAGCAGTGATACGGTCGACGAGCAGTACTTC
-,TRBJ2-3,TRBV19,TRBD2,CASTRTSGGMGDTQYF,TGTGCCAGTACCCGGACTAGCGGGGGGATGGGAGATACGCAGTATTTT
-,TRBJ2-3,TRBV11-2,TRBD1,CASSSGQGLTDTQYF,TGTGCCAGCAGCTCGGGACAGGGCCTCACAGATACGCAGTATTTT
-,TRBJ2-1,TRBV6-6,-,CASSYSTAEYNEQFF,TGTGCCAGCAGTTACTCGACAGCCGAGTACAATGAGCAGTTCTTC
-,TRBJ1-1,TRBV9,TRBD1,CASSVDPTGGTEAFF,TGTGCCAGCAGCGTAGATCCGACAGGGGGAACTGAAGCTTTCTTT
once,TRBJ2-2,TRBV5-5,-,CASSMRFTNTGELFF,TGTGCCAGCAGCATGAGGTTCACGAACACCGGGGAGCTGTTTTTT
-,TRBJ2-4,TRBV4-1,-,CASSLITGSGKNIQYF,TGCGCCAGCAGCCTTATCACAGGGTCTGGCAAAAACATTCAGTACTTC
-,TRBJ2-7,TRBV2,-,CASSDLGHLYEQYF,TGTGCCAGCAGTGATTTAGGACACCTCTACGAGCAGTACTTC
-,TRBJ2-7,TRBV18,-,CASSPGGGGLYEQYF,TGTGCCAGCTCACCGGGAGGGGGAGGACTTTACGAGCAGTACTTC
once,TRBJ2-3,TRBV5-6,-,CASSLLETDTQYF,TGTGCCAGCAGCTTACTAGAGACAGATACGCAGTATTTT
-,TRBJ2-7,TRBV9,TRBD1,CASSPRDRDHEQYF,TGTGCCAGCAGTCCCCGGGACAGGGACCACGAGCAGTACTTC
-,TRBJ2-3,TRBV2,TRBD2,CASSEGGGLVLTDTQYF,TGTGCCAGCAGTGAAGGGGGGGGACTAGTGCTCACAGATACGCAGTATTTT
-,TRBJ2-1,TRBV6-5,TRBD1,CASSRGTGGNEQFF,TGTGCCAGCAGCCGAGGGACAGGGGGAAATGAGCAGTTCTTC
-,TRBJ2-1,TRBV15,TRBD2,CATSRGGLAGVLTGEQFF,TGTGCCACCAGCAGGGGAGGACTAGCGGGGGTCCTCACCGGTGAGCAGTTCTTC
-,TRBJ2-2,TRBV9,TRBD2,CASSVGLAGRVTGELFF,TGTGCCAGCAGCGTCGGACTAGCGGGGAGGGTCACCGGGGAGCTGTTTTTT
-,TRBJ2-3,TRBV2,TRBD2,CASSHPSGENTDTQYF,TGTGCCAGCAGTCACCCTAGCGGGGAGAACACAGATACGCAGTATTTT
-,TRBJ2-1,TRBV28,-,CASSLGLAGNEQFF,TGTGCCAGCAGTTTGGGTCTAGCAGGTAATGAGCAGTTCTTC
-,TRBJ1-2,TRBV6-5,TRBD1,CASFAQGAGGYTF,TGTGCCAGCTTCGCACAGGGGGCCGGTGGCTACACCTTC
-,TRBJ1-6,TRBV15,-,CATSMRSGSYNSPLHF,TGTGCCACCAGCATGCGGTCTGGTTCCTATAATTCACCCCTCCACTTT
-,TRBJ2-3,TRBV4-1,TRBD2,CASSQRASGLTDTQYF,TGCGCCAGCAGCCAACGGGCTAGCGGACTCACAGATACGCAGTATTTT
-,TRBJ2-7,TRBV6-5,TRBD2,CASSPPRGTIYEQYF,TGTGCCAGCAGCCCCCCCCGCGGGACTATCTACGAGCAGTACTTC
once,TRBJ2-7,TRBV11-1,TRBD1,CASSSRDRLYEQYF,TGTGCCAGCAGCTCCCGGGACAGATTGTACGAGCAGTACTTC
-,TRBJ1-1,TRBV6-6,-,CASQGVRTEAFF,TGTGCCAGTCAAGGGGTGAGGACTGAAGCTTTCTTT
-,TRBJ1-3,TRBV4-2,TRBD1,CASSQEDRDSGNTIYF,TGTGCCAGCAGCCAAGAGGACAGGGACTCTGGAAACACCATATATTTT
-,TRBJ1-6,TRBV4-1,TRBD1,CASSQQDRENSPLHF,TGCGCCAGCAGCCAACAGGACAGGGAAAATTCACCCCTCCACTTT
-,TRBJ1-2,TRBV5-6,-,CASSLDREGGYTF,TGTGCCAGCAGCTTGGACAGGGAGGGAGGCTACACCTTC
-,TRBJ1-2,TRBV5-1,-,CASSLEVGQKLHF,TGCGCCAGCAGCTTGGAGGTCGGACAGAAGCTACACTTC
-,TRBJ2-3,TRBV5-1,TRBD2,CASKGLAGGLSTDTQYF,TGCGCCAGCAAGGGACTAGCGGGGGGGCTGAGCACAGATACGCAGTATTTT
-,TRBJ1-1,TRBV28,-,CASSGVPGNAFF,TGTGCCAGCAGTGGGGTCCCAGGGAACGCTTTCTTT
-,TRBJ1-2,TRBV18,-,CASSPLADYGYTF,TGTGCCAGCTCACCACTGGCGGACTATGGCTACACCTTC
-,TRBJ1-4,TRBV5-1,-,CASSHKEQGKNEKLFF,TGCGCCAGCAGCCATAAGGAACAGGGAAAGAATGAAAAACTGTTTTTT
-,TRBJ2-5,TRBV7-6,-,CASSLAQGGQETQYF,TGTGCCAGCAGCTTAGCACAGGGGGGGCAAGAGACCCAGTACTTC
-,TRBJ1-2,TRBV28,-,CASSPKGRGKDGYTF,TGTGCCAGCAGCCCAAAAGGTCGGGGAAAGGATGGCTACACCTTC
-,TRBJ1-1,TRBV20-1,TRBD1,CSATEGARAFF,TGCAGTGCCACGGAGGGGGCTCGGGCTTTCTTT
-,TRBJ1-2,TRBV5-1,-,CASSFNFRANYGYTF,TGCGCCAGCAGCTTCAACTTCAGGGCGAACTATGGCTACACCTTC
-,TRBJ1-2,TRBV7-8,TRBD1,CASSGQARGYTF,TGTGCCAGCAGCGGACAGGCACGGGGCTACACCTTC
-,TRBJ1-5,TRBV18,TRBD1,CASAGTVDQPQHF,TGTGCCAGCGCTGGGACAGTCGATCAGCCCCAGCATTTT
-,TRBJ2-7,TRBV28,TRBD1,CASSFSGQGSYEQYF,TGTGCCAGCAGTTTTTCGGGACAGGGGTCCTACGAGCAGTACTTC
once,TRBJ1-1,TRBV6-1,-,CASRERVLATEAFF,TGTGCCAGCAGAGAAAGGGTATTAGCGACTGAAGCTTTCTTT